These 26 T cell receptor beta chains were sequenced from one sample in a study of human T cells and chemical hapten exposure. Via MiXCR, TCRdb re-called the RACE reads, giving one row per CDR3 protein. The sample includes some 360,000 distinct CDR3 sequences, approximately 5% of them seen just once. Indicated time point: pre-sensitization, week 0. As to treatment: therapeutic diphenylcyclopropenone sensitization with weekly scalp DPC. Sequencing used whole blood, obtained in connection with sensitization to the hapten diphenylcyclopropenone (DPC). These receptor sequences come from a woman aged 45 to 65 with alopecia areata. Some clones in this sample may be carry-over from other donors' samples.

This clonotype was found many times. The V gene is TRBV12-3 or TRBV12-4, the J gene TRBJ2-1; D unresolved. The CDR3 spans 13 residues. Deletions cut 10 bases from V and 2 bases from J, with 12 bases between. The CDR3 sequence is CATLGRPYNEQFF. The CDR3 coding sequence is TGTGCCACCCTGGGCAGGCCCTACAATGAGCAGTTCTTC.

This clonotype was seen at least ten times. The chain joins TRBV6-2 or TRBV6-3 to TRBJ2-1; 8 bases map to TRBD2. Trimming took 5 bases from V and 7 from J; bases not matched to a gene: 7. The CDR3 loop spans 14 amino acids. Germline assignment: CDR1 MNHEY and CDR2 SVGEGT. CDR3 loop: CASSRTSNWNEQFF. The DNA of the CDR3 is TGTGCCAGCAGTCGGACTAGCAATTGGAATGAGCAGTTCTTC.

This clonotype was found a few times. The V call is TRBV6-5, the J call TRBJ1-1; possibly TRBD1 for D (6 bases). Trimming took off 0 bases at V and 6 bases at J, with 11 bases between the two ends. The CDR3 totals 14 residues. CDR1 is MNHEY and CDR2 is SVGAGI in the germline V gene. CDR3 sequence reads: CASSYSMGAAEAFF. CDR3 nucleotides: TGTGCCAGCAGTTACTCGATGGGGGCGGCTGAAGCTTTCTTT.

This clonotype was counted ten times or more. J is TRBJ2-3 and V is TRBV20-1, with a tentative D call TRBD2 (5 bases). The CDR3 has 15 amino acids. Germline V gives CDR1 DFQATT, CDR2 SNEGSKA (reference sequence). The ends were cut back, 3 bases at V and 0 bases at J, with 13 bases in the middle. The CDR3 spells CSASAWRVSTDTQYF. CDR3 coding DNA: TGCAGTGCTAGCGCCTGGCGGGTTAGCACAGATACGCAGTATTTT.

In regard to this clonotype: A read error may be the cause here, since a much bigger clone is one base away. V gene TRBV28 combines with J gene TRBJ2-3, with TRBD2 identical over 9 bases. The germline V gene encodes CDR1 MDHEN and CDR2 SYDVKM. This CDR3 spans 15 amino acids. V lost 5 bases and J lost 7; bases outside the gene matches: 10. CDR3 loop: CASSERGAVTYTQYF. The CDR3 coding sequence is TGTGCCAGCAGTGAGCGGGGGGCTGTAACATATACGCAGTATTTT. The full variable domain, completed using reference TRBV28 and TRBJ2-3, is DVKVTQSSRYLVKRTGEKVFLECVQDMDHENMFWYRQDPGLGLRLIYFSYDVKMKEKGDIPEGYSVSREKKERFSLILESASTNQTSMYLCASSERGAVTYTQYFGPGTRLTVL.

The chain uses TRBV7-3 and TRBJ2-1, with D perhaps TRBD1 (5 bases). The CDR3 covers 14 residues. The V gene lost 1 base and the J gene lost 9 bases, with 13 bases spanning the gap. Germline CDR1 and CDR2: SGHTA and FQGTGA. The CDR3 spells CASSLNGAVGEQFF. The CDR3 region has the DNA TGTGCCAGCAGCTTAAATGGGGCGGTGGGTGAGCAGTTCTTC.

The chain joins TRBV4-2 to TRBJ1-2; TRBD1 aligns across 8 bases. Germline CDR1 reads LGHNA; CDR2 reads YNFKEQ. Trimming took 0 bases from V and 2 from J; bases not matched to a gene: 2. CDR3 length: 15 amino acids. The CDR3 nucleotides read TGTGCCAGCAGCCAAGAAAACAGGGGGAACTATGGCTACACCTTC. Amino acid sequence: CASSQENRGNYGYTF.

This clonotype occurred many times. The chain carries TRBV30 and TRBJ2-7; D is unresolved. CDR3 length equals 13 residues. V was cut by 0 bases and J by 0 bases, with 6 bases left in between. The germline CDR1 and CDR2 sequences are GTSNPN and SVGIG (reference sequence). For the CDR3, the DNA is TGTGCCTGGAGTGTCGCGGTCTCCTACGAGCAGTACTTC. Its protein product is CAWSVAVSYEQYF.

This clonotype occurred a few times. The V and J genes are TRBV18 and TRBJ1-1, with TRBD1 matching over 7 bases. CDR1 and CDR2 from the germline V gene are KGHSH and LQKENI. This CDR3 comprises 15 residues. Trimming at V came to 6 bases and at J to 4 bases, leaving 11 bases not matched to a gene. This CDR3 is CASSPGTAPSTEAFF. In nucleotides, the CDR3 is TGTGCCAGCTCCCCGGGGACAGCGCCGTCCACTGAAGCTTTCTTT.

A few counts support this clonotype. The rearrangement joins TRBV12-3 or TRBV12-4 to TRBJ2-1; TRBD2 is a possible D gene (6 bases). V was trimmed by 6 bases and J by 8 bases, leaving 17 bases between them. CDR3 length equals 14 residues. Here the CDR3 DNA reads TGTGCCAGCAGAACCGGGCGGGGTAACCATGAGCAGTTCTTC. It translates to CASRTGRGNHEQFF.

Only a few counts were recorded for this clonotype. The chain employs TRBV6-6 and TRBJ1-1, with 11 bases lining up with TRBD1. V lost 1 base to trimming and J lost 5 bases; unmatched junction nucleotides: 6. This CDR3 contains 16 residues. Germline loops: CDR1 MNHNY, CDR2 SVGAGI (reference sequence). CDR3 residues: CASSYWTGTGGTEAFF. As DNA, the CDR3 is TGTGCCAGCAGTTACTGGACCGGGACAGGGGGGACTGAAGCTTTCTTT.

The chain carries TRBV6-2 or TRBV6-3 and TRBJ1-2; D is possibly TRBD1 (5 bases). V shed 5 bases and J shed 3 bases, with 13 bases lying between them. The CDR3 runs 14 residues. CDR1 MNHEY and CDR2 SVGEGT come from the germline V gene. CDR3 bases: TGTGCCAGCAGTCCCGGGGCAGAAGACTATGGCTACACCTTC. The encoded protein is CASSPGAEDYGYTF.

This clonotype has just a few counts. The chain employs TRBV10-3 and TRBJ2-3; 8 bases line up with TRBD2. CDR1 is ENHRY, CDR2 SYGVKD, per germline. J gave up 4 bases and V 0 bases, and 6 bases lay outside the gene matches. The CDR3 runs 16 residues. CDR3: CAISESSGRGSDTQYF. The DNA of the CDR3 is TGTGCCATCAGTGAGTCGAGCGGGAGAGGGTCAGATACGCAGTATTTT.

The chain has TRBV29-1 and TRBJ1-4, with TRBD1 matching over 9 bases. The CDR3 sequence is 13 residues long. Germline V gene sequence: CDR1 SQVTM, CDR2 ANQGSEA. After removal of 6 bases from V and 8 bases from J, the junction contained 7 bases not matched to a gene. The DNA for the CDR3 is TGCAGCGTACGCGGACAGGGGAGGGAAAAACTGTTTTTT. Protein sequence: CSVRGQGREKLFF.

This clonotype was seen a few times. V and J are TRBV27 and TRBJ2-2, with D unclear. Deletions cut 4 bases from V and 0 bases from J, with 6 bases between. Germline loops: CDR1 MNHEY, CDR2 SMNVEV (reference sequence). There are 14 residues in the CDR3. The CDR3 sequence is CASSSQANTGELFF. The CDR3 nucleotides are TGTGCCAGCAGTTCCCAGGCGAACACCGGGGAGCTGTTTTTT.

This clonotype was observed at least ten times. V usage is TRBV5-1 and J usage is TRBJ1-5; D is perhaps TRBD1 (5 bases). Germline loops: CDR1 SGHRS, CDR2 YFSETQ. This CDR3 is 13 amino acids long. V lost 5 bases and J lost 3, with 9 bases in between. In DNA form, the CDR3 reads TGCGCCAGCAGGGGGGAGGACAATCAGCCCCAGCATTTT. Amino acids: CASRGEDNQPQHF.

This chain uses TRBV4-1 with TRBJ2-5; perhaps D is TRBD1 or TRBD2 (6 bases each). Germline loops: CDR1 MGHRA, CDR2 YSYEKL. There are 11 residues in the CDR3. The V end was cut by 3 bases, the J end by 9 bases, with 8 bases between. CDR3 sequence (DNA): TGCGCCAGCAGCCAGAGGGGGGCCCAGTACTTC. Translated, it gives CASSQRGAQYF.

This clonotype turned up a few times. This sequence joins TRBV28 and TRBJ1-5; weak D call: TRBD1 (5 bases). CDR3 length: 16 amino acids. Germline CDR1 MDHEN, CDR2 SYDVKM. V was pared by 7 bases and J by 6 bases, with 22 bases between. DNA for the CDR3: TGTGCCAGCACCCTTCAGGGTTTGACAGTCGGTCAGCCCCAGCATTTT. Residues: CASTLQGLTVGQPQHF.

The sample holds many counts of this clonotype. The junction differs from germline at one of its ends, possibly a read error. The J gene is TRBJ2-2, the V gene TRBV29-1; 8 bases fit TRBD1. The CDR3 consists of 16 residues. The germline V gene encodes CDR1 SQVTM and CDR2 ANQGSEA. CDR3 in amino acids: CSVQDTGGRITGELFF. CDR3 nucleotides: TGCAGCGTTCAAGACACAGGGGGAAGGATTACCGGGGAGCTGTTTTTT.

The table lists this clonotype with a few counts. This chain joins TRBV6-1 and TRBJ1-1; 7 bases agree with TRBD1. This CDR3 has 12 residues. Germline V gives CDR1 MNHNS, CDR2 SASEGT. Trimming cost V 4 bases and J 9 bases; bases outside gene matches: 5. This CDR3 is CASSVTGDKAFF. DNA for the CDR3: TGTGCCAGCAGTGTTACAGGGGATAAAGCTTTCTTT.

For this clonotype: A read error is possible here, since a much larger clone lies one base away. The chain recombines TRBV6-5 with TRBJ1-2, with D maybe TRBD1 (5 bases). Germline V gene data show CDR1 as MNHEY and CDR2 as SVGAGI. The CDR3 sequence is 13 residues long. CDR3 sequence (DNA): TGTACCAGCAGTGCGCTAAGAGGGGCTGGCTACACCTTC. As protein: CTSSALRGAGYTF.

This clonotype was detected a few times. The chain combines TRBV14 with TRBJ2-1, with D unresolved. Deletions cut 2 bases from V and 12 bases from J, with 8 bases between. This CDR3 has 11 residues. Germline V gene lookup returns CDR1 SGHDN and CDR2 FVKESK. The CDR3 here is CASSQKSRQFF. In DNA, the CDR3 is TGTGCCAGCAGCCAAAAGTCCAGGCAGTTCTTC.

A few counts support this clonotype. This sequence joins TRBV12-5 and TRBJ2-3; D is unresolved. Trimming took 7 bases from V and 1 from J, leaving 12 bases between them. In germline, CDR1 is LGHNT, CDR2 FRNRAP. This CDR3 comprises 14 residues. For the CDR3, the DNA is TGTGCTAGTGCTCTCACGGGCGGCACAGATACGCAGTATTTT. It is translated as CASALTGGTDTQYF.

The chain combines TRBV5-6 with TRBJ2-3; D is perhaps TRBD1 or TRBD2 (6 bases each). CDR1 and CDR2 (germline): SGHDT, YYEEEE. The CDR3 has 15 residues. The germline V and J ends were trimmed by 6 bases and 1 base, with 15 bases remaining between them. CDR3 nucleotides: TGTGCCAGCACCGCGGGACAAAGGGGCACAGATACGCAGTATTTT. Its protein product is CASTAGQRGTDTQYF.

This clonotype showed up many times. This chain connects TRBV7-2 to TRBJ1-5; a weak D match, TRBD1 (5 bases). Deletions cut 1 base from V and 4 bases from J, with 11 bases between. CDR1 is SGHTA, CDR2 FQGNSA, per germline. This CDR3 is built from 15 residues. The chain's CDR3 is CASSLDRNLNQPQHF. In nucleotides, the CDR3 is TGTGCCAGCAGCTTAGACAGGAACCTTAATCAGCCCCAGCATTTT.

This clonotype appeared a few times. For the CDR3, the DNA is TGTGCCAGCAGTTTCCGACTAGCGGTAAACGAGCAGTACTTC. This translates into CASSFRLAVNEQYF. V is TRBV28 and J is TRBJ2-7, with TRBD2 matching over 9 bases. The junction had 5 bases not matched to a gene; V was cut back by 3 bases and J by 5 bases. Germline CDR1 and CDR2: MDHEN and SYDVKM. The CDR3 has 14 residues.